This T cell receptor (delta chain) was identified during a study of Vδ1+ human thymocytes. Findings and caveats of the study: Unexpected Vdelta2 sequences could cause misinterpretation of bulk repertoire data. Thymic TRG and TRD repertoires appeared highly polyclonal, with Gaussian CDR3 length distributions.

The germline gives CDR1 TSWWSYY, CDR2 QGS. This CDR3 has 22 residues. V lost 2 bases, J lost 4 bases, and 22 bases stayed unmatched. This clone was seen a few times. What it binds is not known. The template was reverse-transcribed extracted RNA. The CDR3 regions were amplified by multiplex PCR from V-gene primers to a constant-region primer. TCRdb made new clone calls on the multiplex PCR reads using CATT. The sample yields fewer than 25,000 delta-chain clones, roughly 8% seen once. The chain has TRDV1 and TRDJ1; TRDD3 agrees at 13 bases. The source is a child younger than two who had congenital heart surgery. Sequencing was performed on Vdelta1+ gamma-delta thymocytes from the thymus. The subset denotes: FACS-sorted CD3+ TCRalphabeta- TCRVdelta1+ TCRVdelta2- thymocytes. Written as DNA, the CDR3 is TGTGCTCTTGGGGAAATACAAACTATACTGGGGGATACGAGGAGACGGCGCGATAAACTCATCTTT. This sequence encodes CALGEIQTILGDTRRRRDKLIF.